This TCR beta chain was observed in a study of shared clonotypes between healthy human individuals. The V end was cut by 2 bases, the J end by 4 bases, with 11 bases between. The CDR3 covers 15 residues. Germline lookup yields CDR1 SEHNR and CDR2 FQNEAQ (reference sequence). TCRdb's copy holds only in-frame clones and misses some; the assay was immunoSEQ multiplex PCR. The sample yields about 520,000 clones, about 72% seen once. Around 90 million PBMCs per unsorted sample were used for genomic DNA. The gene calls are TRBV7-9 and TRBJ2-2; D is possibly TRBD1 (6 bases). The receptor comes from a woman between 35 and 50 years old in good health. Some clones in this sample may be carry-over from other donors' samples. Sequencing was performed on PBMCs. CDR3 protein: CASSLSRGSTGELFF. DNA of the CDR3: TGTGCCAGCAGCTTATCAAGGGGGAGCACCGGGGAGCTGTTTTTT.